This entry is about one T cell receptor (beta chain). Trimming took 11 bases from V and 0 from J, leaving 11 bases between them. The CDR3 totals 13 residues. Germline V gene data show CDR1 as LGHNA and CDR2 as YSLEER. The data stem from a study of OX40 agonist ivuxolimab in advanced cancers. Using immunoSEQ multiplex PCR, the repertoire was profiled, and TCRdb retains in-frame clones only, with some absent. The table includes 65,000 or so clones, approximately 90% detected once. The rearrangement uses TRBV4-3 and TRBJ1-3; weak D call: TRBD1 (5 bases). The sample here was CD4+ or CD8+ T cells sorted from blood, taken in a trial of the OX40 agonist ivuxolimab. This TCR was sampled from an adult with an advanced solid tumor such as melanoma, head and neck, liver or kidney cancer. In nucleotides, the CDR3 is TGCGCCTCGGGACGAAACTCTGGAAACACCATATATTTT. This gives the protein CASGRNSGNTIYF.